A single sample is the source of the 5 T cell receptor beta chains below, sequenced in a study of blood T cell repertoires in COVID-19. Some clones are missing from TCRdb's copy, which holds only in-frame ones; the method was immunoSEQ multiplex PCR. Of some 520,000 clones in the sample, about 91% were seen once. Sequenced input: peripheral blood. These receptors all stem from a man younger than 35 with COVID-19, enrolled during active disease.

V and J are TRBV12-5 and TRBJ2-1; 9 bases line up with TRBD2. The germline CDR1 and CDR2 sequences are LGHNT and FRNRAP. The V and J ends lost 2 bases and 7 bases, in that order; junction bases with no gene match: 12. The CDR3 consists of 17 residues. The CDR3 DNA reads TGTGCTAGTGGTTTGACCCGAGCGGGGGGAACTTGGAATGAGCAGTTCTTC. Translation gives CASGLTRAGGTWNEQFF.

CDR3 sequence reads: CASSVGWPQPGTDTQYF. CDR3 nucleotide sequence: TGTGCCAGCAGCGTAGGGTGGCCACAACCGGGAACAGATACGCAGTATTTT. The rearrangement joins TRBV9 to TRBJ2-3; tentative D call: TRBD2 (5 bases). The CDR3 has 17 amino acids. The germline V gene has CDR1 SGDLS and CDR2 YYNGEE. The ends were cut back, 0 bases at V and 3 bases at J, with 17 bases in the middle.

This chain uses TRBV7-6 with TRBJ2-5; D is unclear. The CDR3 consists of 15 residues. V lost 0 bases and J 4 bases, leaving 12 bases between the germline ends. Germline V gene sequence: CDR1 SGHVS, CDR2 FNYEAQ. In nucleotides, the CDR3 is TGTGCCAGCAGCTTAGCGCTAAATAGCAGAGAGACCCAGTACTTC. Translation gives CASSLALNSRETQYF.

This sequence joins TRBV12-3 or TRBV12-4 and TRBJ2-7, with D unclear. Trimming removed 5 bases from V and 4 bases from J, with 9 bases in between. The CDR3 consists of 12 residues. The CDR3 is CASSHIKYEQYF. The CDR3 DNA reads TGTGCCAGCAGTCACATTAAGTACGAGCAGTACTTC.

This chain connects TRBV24-1 to TRBJ2-5, with a weak D call TRBD1 (6 bases). Germline V gene data show CDR1 as KGHDR and CDR2 as SFDVKD. The CDR3 is made up of 16 amino acids. V shed 5 bases and J shed 2 bases, with 17 bases lying between them. CDR3 sequence reads: CATSGAQGLPQETQYF. The CDR3 nucleotides read TGTGCCACCAGTGGTGCCCAGGGGCTCCCTCAAGAGACCCAGTACTTC.